Listed below are T cell receptor beta chains from one sample, sequenced in a study of vaccination and CD4 T cells after COVID-19. The antigens these receptors bind are not known. TCRdb recomputed calls from the PCR reads with MiXCR, one row per CDR3 protein. The sample holds 20,000 to 25,000 distinct CDR3 sequences, over 55% seen once. Sequenced material: CD4+ T cells from blood, cultured in vitro, taken after SARS-CoV-2 vaccination. The receptor source for this set is a human donor who received a COVID-19 vaccine. CDR3s include the opening cysteine and the closing phenylalanine or tryptophan. D genes are given only for firm matches. Rows give clone size only sometimes, using once, few, many, or a class for an expanded clone.

CASRRQTGNTIYF TGTGCCAGCCGGAGGCAGACTGGAAACACCATATATTTT . TRBJ1-3 . TRBV6-1
CASSPRGGGQGASTEAFF TGTGCCAGCAGTCCCCGGGGGGGAGGACAGGGGGCCTCCACTGAAGCTTTCTTT few TRBJ1-1 TRBD1 TRBV27
CSARDIAGGQSNSPLHF TGCAGTGCTAGAGATATCGCGGGGGGACAGAGTAATTCACCCCTCCACTTT . TRBJ1-6 TRBD1 TRBV20-1
CASTSDRRDEQFF TGTGCCAGCACCTCCGACAGACGGGATGAGCAGTTCTTC . TRBJ2-1 . TRBV25-1
CASSYSTGRPYEQYF TGTGCCAGCAGTTACTCGACTGGCAGGCCCTACGAGCAGTACTTC few TRBJ2-7 . TRBV6-5
CASSAGGRLGETQYF TGTGCCAGTAGTGCCGGGGGACGTCTGGGGGAGACCCAGTACTTC . TRBJ2-5 . TRBV19
CASSLVGGMGAQYF TGTGCCAGCAGTTTAGTAGGGGGTATGGGGGCGCAGTATTTT . TRBJ2-3 . TRBV12-3/TRBV12-4
CASSIGRQGTGYGYTF TGTGCCAGTAGTATAGGAAGACAGGGAACCGGCTATGGCTACACCTTC . TRBJ1-2 TRBD1 TRBV19
CASSYSRGGGETQYF TGTGCCAGCAGTTACTCCAGGGGAGGTGGGGAGACCCAGTACTTC . TRBJ2-5 . TRBV6-5
CASSIAGTGHRNTIYF TGTGCCAGTAGTATTGCCGGGACAGGACATCGAAACACCATATATTTT . TRBJ1-3 TRBD1 TRBV19
CASSRQGATEAFF TGTGCCAGCAGCCGACAAGGGGCCACTGAAGCTTTCTTT . TRBJ1-1 . TRBV28
CSARASGTGRVPLHF TGCAGTGCTAGAGCCTCCGGGACGGGTCGTGTACCCCTCCACTTT . TRBJ1-6 . TRBV20-1
CASSRDVGGYTF TGTGCCAGCAGCCGCGACGTAGGGGGCTACACCTTC . TRBJ1-2 . TRBV7-9
CASRSSGRSTEAFF TGTGCCAGTAGATCTTCGGGGAGAAGCACTGAAGCTTTCTTT once TRBJ1-1 . TRBV19
CASSAPRGRETQYF TGCGCCAGCAGCGCTCCGAGGGGGCGGGAGACCCAGTACTTC . TRBJ2-5 TRBD1 TRBV5-1
CASSGQLSNQPQHF TGTGCCAGTAGTGGACAGCTTAGCAATCAGCCCCAGCATTTT hyperexpanded TRBJ1-5 . TRBV19
CASSPRDRNYGYTF TGTGCCAGCAGTCCCCGGGACAGAAACTATGGCTACACCTTC . TRBJ1-2 TRBD1 TRBV27
CSAQATAFGEQYF TGCAGTGCTCAAGCCACCGCCTTTGGGGAGCAGTACTTC . TRBJ2-7 . TRBV20-1
CASSLSRDRANYGYTF TGTGCCAGCAGCTTATCGCGGGACAGAGCTAACTATGGCTACACCTTC . TRBJ1-2 TRBD1 TRBV5-4
CASSLGLGSYEQYF TGTGCCAGCAGCTTAGGATTAGGATCTTACGAGCAGTACTTC few TRBJ2-7 . TRBV7-9
CASSRLVQETQYF TGTGCCAGCAGTCGACTGGTCCAAGAGACCCAGTACTTC . TRBJ2-5 . TRBV12-3/TRBV12-4
CASMGGGRSLDTEAFF TGTGCCAGCATGGGCGGGGGCCGATCGTTGGACACTGAAGCTTTCTTT . TRBJ1-1 . TRBV27
CASSVDMNTEAFF TGTGCCAGCAGTGTAGACATGAACACTGAAGCTTTCTTT . TRBJ1-1 . TRBV6-4